This T cell receptor (beta chain) was identified during a study of CD8 T cells in ankylosing spondylitis. V gave up 5 bases and J gave up 3 bases; unmatched junction bases: 5. The length of the CDR3 is 13 residues. Germline lookup yields CDR1 DFQATT and CDR2 SNEGSKA (reference sequence). This clonotype was observed at least ten times. Its cognate antigen is unknown. Points from the study as a whole: According to the report, clones linked to the disease were significantly enriched in matched synovial fluid samples taken from ankylosing spondylitis patients. In peripheral blood, disease-linked CD8+ clones occurred at relatively low frequencies. Apparently characteristic of ankylosing spondylitis blood was a TCR beta motif (about eight highly homologous variants).

Quantitative barcoded 5'-RACE was used to prepare TCR beta libraries. A single record per CDR3 protein comes from TCRdb applying MiXCR to the 5' RACE reads. The repertoire holds 250,000 or so distinct CDR3 sequences, with 20% to 30% as singletons. This TCR was recovered from a male donor with ankylosing spondylitis or in good health (not recorded which). The sample comprised blood, either unsorted or a sorted T cell fraction (not recorded which). This rearrangement joins TRBV20-1 to TRBJ2-3; 7 bases fit TRBD2. The CDR3 reads CSAQTGGTDTQYF. CDR3 DNA: TGCAGTGCTCAGACCGGGGGGACAGATACGCAGTATTTT.